The 11 T cell receptor beta chains in this list originate from one sample, sequenced in a study of blood T cells in healthy people across ages. A J-beta primer mix and a sample-barcoded 5' primer were used in a second PCR of about 7 to 12 cycles. Each CDR3 protein gets one entry after TCRdb re-called the 5' RACE reads with MiXCR. This sample has 600,000 or so distinct CDR3 sequences, with approximately 21% found just once. The specimen was blood. The receptors originated from a man in his 70s in good health.

The chain uses TRBV9 and TRBJ2-1, with D perhaps matching TRBD1 or TRBD2 (5 bases each). Germline V gives CDR1 SGDLS, CDR2 YYNGEE. The CDR3 length is 15 residues. Between the trimmed V and J ends, which lost 2 bases and 9 bases, there was a span of 18 bases. CDR3 nucleotide sequence: TGTGCCAGCAGCGTCCGGGACCTTCCGTCCGTTGAGCAGTTCTTC. This sequence encodes CASSVRDLPSVEQFF.

The rearrangement uses TRBV27 and TRBJ1-1; D gene unclear. Looked up from germline, CDR1 is MNHEY and CDR2 is SMNVEV (reference sequence). This CDR3 comprises 15 residues. Trimming left V 5 bases short and J 5 bases short, with 18 bases between. CDR3 region: CASSPGSRPGTEAFF. In nucleotides, the CDR3 is TGTGCCAGCAGTCCCGGGTCTCGACCTGGGACTGAAGCTTTCTTT.

The chain is built from TRBV2 and TRBJ1-6; 8 bases align to TRBD1. The CDR3 is 15 residues long. Germline trimming cut 4 bases from V and 10 bases from J; bases unmatched to any gene: 9. CDR1 is SNHLY and CDR2 is FYNNEI in the germline V gene. CDR3 protein: CASSARQGIRSPLHF. CDR3 nucleotide sequence: TGTGCCAGCAGTGCCCGACAGGGGATTAGGTCACCCCTCCACTTT.

The CDR3 region is CASSLTVGLAGRNEQYF. CDR3 sequence (DNA): TGTGCCAGCAGCTTAACGGTGGGACTAGCGGGACGAAACGAGCAGTACTTC. The chain carries TRBV13 and TRBJ2-7, with 13 bases identical to TRBD2. Germline-derived CDR1 and CDR2 are PRHDT and FYEKMQ (reference sequence). J was trimmed by 5 bases and V by 2 bases; bases with no gene match: 9. This CDR3 is built from 17 residues.

This chain links TRBV20-1 with TRBJ1-3, with no clear D. CDR3 size: 13 residues. Germline V lookup: CDR1 DFQATT, CDR2 SNEGSKA (reference sequence). V gave up 5 bases and J gave up 1 base, with 9 bases separating them. The CDR3 loop is CSAVLESGNTIYF. The DNA of the CDR3 is TGCAGTGCTGTTCTTGAGTCTGGAAACACCATATATTTT.

V gene TRBV5-1 combines with J gene TRBJ2-1, with D perhaps TRBD2 (6 bases). The germline V gene has CDR1 SGHRS and CDR2 YFSETQ. The CDR3 totals 14 residues. Deletions cut 4 bases from V and 4 bases from J, with 12 bases between. The CDR3 protein is CASSPTSGYNEQFF. The CDR3 nucleotides are TGCGCCAGCAGCCCCACCAGCGGGTACAATGAGCAGTTCTTC.

This clonotype turned up a few times. In nucleotides, the CDR3 is TGTGCCAGCAACCGAGGAGCAGGCTCCTACGAGCAGTACTTC. This gives the protein CASNRGAGSYEQYF. V is TRBV7-9 and J is TRBJ2-7; D uncertain. Germline V gene lookup returns CDR1 SEHNR and CDR2 FQNEAQ (reference sequence). V dropped 7 bases and J dropped 0 bases, with 13 bases sitting between them. This CDR3 contains 14 residues.

This clonotype was counted a few times. The V gene is TRBV20-1, the J gene TRBJ2-5, with TRBD1 as a possible D gene (5 bases). The CDR3 spans 12 residues. CDR1 and CDR2 (germline): DFQATT, SNEGSKA (reference sequence). Trimming pared 0 bases from V and 7 bases from J, leaving 9 bases between. CDR3: CSARDPQGTQYF. In DNA form, the CDR3 reads TGCAGTGCTAGAGATCCCCAGGGGACCCAGTACTTC.

The table lists this clonotype with a few counts. The rearrangement joins TRBV3-1 to TRBJ2-4, with TRBD2 matching over 10 bases. The CDR3 spans 16 residues. CDR1 LGHDT and CDR2 YNNKEL come from the germline V gene (reference sequence). V lost 6 bases, J lost 1 base, and 6 bases stayed unmatched. The CDR3 bases are TGTGCCAGCAGAAACCTTAGCGGGAGGGCCAAAAACATTCAGTACTTC. Translated: CASRNLSGRAKNIQYF.

This clonotype was counted only a few times. The chain is built from TRBV3-1 and TRBJ2-5; TRBD2 might be the D (5 bases). The DNA matches TRBJ2-1 better at its end, which makes the J call doubtful. The V gene's germline CDR1 is LGHDT and CDR2 YNNKEL (reference sequence). CDR3 length equals 13 residues. The DNA of the CDR3 is TGTGCCAGCAGCCCCCCCGCGGGCTCTGAGCAGTTCTTC. Residues: CASSPPAGSEQFF.

The chain joins TRBV28 to TRBJ1-2; TRBD1 aligns across 7 bases. V shed 4 bases, J shed 0 bases, and the junction held 11 bases outside the gene matches. The CDR3 has 17 amino acids. Germline CDR1 and CDR2: MDHEN and SYDVKM. The CDR3 reads CASSSTRTDRPNYGYTF. The CDR3 DNA is TGTGCCAGCAGTTCCACTCGTACGGACAGGCCTAACTATGGCTACACCTTC.